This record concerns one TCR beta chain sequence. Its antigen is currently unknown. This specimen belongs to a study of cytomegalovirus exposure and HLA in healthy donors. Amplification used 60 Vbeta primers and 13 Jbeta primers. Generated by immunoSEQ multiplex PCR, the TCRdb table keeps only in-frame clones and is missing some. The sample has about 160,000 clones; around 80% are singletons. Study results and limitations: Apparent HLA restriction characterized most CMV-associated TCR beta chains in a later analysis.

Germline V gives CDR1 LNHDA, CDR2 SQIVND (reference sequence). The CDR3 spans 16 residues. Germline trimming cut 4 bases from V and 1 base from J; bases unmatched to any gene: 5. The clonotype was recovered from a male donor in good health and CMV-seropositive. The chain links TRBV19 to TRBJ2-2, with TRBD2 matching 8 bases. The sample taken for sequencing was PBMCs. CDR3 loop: CASSSPSGLNTGELFF. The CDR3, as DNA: TGTGCCAGTAGTAGCCCTAGCGGGTTGAACACCGGGGAGCTGTTTTTT.